Shown below are 7 T cell receptor beta chains from a single sample sequenced in a study of cytomegalovirus exposure and HLA in healthy donors. 13 Jbeta primers and 60 Vbeta primers were used for the PCR. The protocol was immunoSEQ multiplex PCR, while the TCRdb copy is restricted to in-frame clones and leaves out a portion. The sample shows about 190,000 clones, roughly four fifths of them seen only once. Sequencing was done on a sample of PBMCs. The receptor set was obtained from a woman aged 25-40 years in good health and CMV-seropositive.

With regard to this clone: In the same sample, other DNA sequences code for this CDR3. This sequence joins TRBV27 and TRBJ2-1; 12 nucleotides align to TRBD2. V shed 6 bases, J shed 2 bases, and the junction held 2 bases outside the gene matches. From germline, CDR1 is MNHEY and CDR2 SMNVEV (reference sequence). The CDR3 sequence is 15 residues long. Here the CDR3 DNA reads TGTGCCAGCAGCCTAGCGGGGGGGACCTACAATGAGCAGTTCTTC. Translating it yields CASSLAGGTYNEQFF.

CDR3 nucleotide sequence: TGCGCCAGCAGCCAGGTCCCTAGCGGGAGAGTCCACGAGCAGTACTTC. Its protein product is CASSQVPSGRVHEQYF. V gene TRBV4-1 combines with J gene TRBJ2-7, with 10 nucleotides matching TRBD2. CDR1 and CDR2 (germline): MGHRA, YSYEKL. Trimming cost V 3 bases and J 5 bases; bases outside gene matches: 10. This CDR3 comprises 16 residues.

The chain combines TRBV7-8 with TRBJ2-7, with D tentatively TRBD2 (5 bases). The germline CDR1 and CDR2 sequences are SGHVS and FQNEAQ. The CDR3 has 14 residues. V gave up 5 bases and J gave up 4 bases, with 15 bases separating them. The CDR3 DNA reads TGTGCCAGCAGCCCGGCCCGGGGTGTGTACGAGCAGTACTTC. It yields the protein CASSPARGVYEQYF.

The chain is built from TRBV25-1 and TRBJ2-7; 14 bases line up with TRBD2. The CDR3 has 18 residues. Germline trimming cut 3 bases from V and 3 bases from J; bases unmatched to any gene: 10. Germline-derived CDR1 and CDR2 are MGHDK and SYGVNS. The CDR3 region has the DNA TGTGCCAGCAGTGAGGGGCAGAGACTAGCGGGAGGGCTCTACGAGCAGTACTTC. The encoded protein is CASSEGQRLAGGLYEQYF.

The rearrangement joins TRBV10-3 to TRBJ2-2; D is perhaps TRBD1 (6 bases). The CDR3 is 14 amino acids. The V gene's germline CDR1 is ENHRY and CDR2 SYGVKD. Trimming stripped 6 bases from V and 3 bases from J, with 11 bases between. The CDR3 here is CAIRQGSYTGELFF. The CDR3 nucleotides are TGTGCCATCAGGCAGGGGAGTTACACCGGGGAGCTGTTTTTT.

The chain links TRBV2 to TRBJ2-3; 11 positions match TRBD2. The CDR3 sequence is 16 residues long. The germline V gene has CDR1 SNHLY and CDR2 FYNNEI. Trimming removed 7 bases from V and 6 bases from J; junction bases left unmatched: 12. CDR3 in amino acids: CASTESRGLAADTQYF. The DNA of the CDR3 is TGTGCCAGCACCGAAAGTAGGGGACTAGCGGCTGATACGCAGTATTTT.

The chain has TRBV27 and TRBJ2-5, with a weak D call TRBD1 (6 bases). The CDR3 covers 13 residues. The V end was cut by 5 bases, the J end by 4 bases, with 11 bases between. From germline, CDR1 is MNHEY and CDR2 SMNVEV (reference sequence). Here the CDR3 reads CASSMNRVETQYF. CDR3 DNA sequence: TGTGCCAGCAGTATGAACAGGGTAGAGACCCAGTACTTC.